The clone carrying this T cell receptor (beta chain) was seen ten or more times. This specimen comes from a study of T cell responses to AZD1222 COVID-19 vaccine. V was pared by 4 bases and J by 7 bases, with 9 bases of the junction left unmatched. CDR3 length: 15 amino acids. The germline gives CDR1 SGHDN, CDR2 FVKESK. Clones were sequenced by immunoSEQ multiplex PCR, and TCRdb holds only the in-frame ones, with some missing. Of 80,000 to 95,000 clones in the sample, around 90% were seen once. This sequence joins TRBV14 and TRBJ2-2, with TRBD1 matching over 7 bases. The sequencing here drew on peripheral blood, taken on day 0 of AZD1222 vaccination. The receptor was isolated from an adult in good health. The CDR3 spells CASSPGTARIGELFF. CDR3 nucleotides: TGTGCCAGCAGCCCCGGGACAGCCAGAATCGGGGAGCTGTTTTTT.